This passage covers 6 T cell receptor beta chains from one sample sequenced in a study of shared clonotypes between healthy human individuals (dated by TCRdb to 2018 to 2020). The method behind the library was the immunoSEQ multiplex PCR assay. This is the immuneACCESS table as TCRdb keeps it, with only in-frame sequences that have V and J called. A part of the clones is gone; compared with another copy, unresolved V genes explain less than half, and the rest is unexplained. The sample table shows millions of clones, and over 90% are seen once. The ten largest clonotypes hold under 0.45% of the sample. The sequencing input was naive CD4+ T cells from PBMCs. What the cell subset or site label conveys for this sample: CD45RA+ positively selected. The source of these receptors is a man aged 18 to 30 in good health. Some clones in this sample may be carry-over from other donors' samples.

This clone was observed a single time. The chain links TRBV27 to TRBJ2-5; no reliable D call. Trimming removed 8 bases from V and 0 bases from J, with 16 bases in between. There are 15 residues in the CDR3. Germline V lookup: CDR1 MNHEY, CDR2 SMNVEV (reference sequence). DNA of the CDR3: TGTGCCAGCGCACGGTTTATGGGGTACCAAGAGACCCAGTACTTC. Encoded protein: CASARFMGYQETQYF.

V gene TRBV7-2 combines with J gene TRBJ1-1, with D perhaps matching TRBD1 (5 bases). The CDR3 has 15 residues. The V end was cut by 5 bases, the J end by 1 base, with 14 bases between. In germline, CDR1 is SGHTA, CDR2 FQGNSA. The CDR3 region is CASSAVRGGNTEAFF. The CDR3 region has the DNA TGTGCCAGCAGCGCCGTGCGGGGGGGGAACACTGAAGCTTTCTTT.

This rearrangement joins TRBV29-1 to TRBJ2-5; a possible D gene is TRBD1 (5 bases). Germline V lookup: CDR1 SQVTM, CDR2 ANQGSEA. V lost 7 bases and J 2 bases, leaving 14 bases between the germline ends. The length of the CDR3 is 13 residues. CDR3 DNA sequence: TGCAGCGGTCGACAGAATCCGCAAGAGACCCAGTACTTC. The encoded protein is CSGRQNPQETQYF.

This clone has only a few counts. The same CDR3 can be traced to other DNA sequences in this sample. The J gene is TRBJ1-2, the V gene TRBV7-9; TRBD1 aligns across 8 bases. Germline loops: CDR1 SEHNR, CDR2 FQNEAQ (reference sequence). The CDR3 is 15 residues long. V was pared by 6 bases and J by 1 base, with 7 bases of the junction left unmatched. CDR3 in amino acids: CASSLGQGINYGYTF. The CDR3 DNA follows: TGTGCCAGCAGTCTCGGACAGGGAATTAACTATGGCTACACCTTC. The whole variable domain, remainder taken from reference TRBV7-9 and TRBJ1-2, is DTGVSQNPRHKITKRGQNVTFRCDPISEHNRLYWYRQTLGQGPEFLTYFQNEAQLEKSRLLSDRFSAERPKGSFSTLEIQRTEQGDSAMYLCASSLGQGINYGYTFGSGTRLTVV.

The chain combines TRBV5-1 with TRBJ2-7, with 7 bases matching TRBD1. Germline-derived CDR1 and CDR2 are SGHRS and YFSETQ. V shed 0 bases, J shed 7 bases, and the junction held 13 bases outside the gene matches. The CDR3 runs to 16 residues. CDR3 region: CASSLGTGTVSKEQYF. CDR3 sequence (DNA): TGCGCCAGCAGCTTGGGGACCGGGACAGTGTCTAAGGAGCAGTACTTC.

This chain links TRBV5-1 with TRBJ1-2, with D unresolved. The germline V gene encodes CDR1 SGHRS and CDR2 YFSETQ. This CDR3 has 16 amino acids. Trimming left V 0 bases short and J 2 bases short, with 14 bases between. The CDR3 nucleotides read TGCGCCAGCAGCTTGGGAAGTCCAGGATTCAACTATGGCTACACCTTC. Its protein product is CASSLGSPGFNYGYTF.